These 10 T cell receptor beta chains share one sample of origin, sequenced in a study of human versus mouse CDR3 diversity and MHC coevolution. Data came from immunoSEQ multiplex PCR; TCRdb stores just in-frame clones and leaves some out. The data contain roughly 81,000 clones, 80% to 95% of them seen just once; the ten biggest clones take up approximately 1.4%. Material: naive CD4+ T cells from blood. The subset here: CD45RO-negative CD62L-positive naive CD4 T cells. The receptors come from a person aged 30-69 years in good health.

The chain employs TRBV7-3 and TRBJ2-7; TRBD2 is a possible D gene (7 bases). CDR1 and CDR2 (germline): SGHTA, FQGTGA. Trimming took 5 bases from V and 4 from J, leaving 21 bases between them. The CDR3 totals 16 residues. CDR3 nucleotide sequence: TGTGCCAGCAGCCCCGGTGGGTGGGGGGGCAGGTACGAGCAGTACTTC. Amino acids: CASSPGGWGGRYEQYF.

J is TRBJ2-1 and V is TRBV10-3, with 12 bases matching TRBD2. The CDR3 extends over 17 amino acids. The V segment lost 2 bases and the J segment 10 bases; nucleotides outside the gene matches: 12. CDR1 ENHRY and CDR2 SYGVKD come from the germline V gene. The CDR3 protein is CAISETWTSGTAGEQFF. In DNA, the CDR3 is TGTGCCATCAGTGAGACATGGACTAGCGGGACGGCGGGGGAGCAGTTCTTC.

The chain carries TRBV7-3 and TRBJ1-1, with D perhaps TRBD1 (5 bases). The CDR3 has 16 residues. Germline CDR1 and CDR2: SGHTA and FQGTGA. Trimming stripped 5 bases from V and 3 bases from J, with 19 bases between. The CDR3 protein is CASSPKGRPPYTEAFF. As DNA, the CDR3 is TGTGCCAGCAGCCCCAAGGGGCGACCCCCTTACACTGAAGCTTTCTTT.

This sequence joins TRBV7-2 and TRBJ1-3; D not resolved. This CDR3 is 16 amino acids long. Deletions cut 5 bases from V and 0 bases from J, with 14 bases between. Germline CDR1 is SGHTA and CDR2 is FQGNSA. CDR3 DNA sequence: TGTGCCAGCAGCCCCCCCCCGCTGAGCTCTGGAAACACCATATATTTT. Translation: CASSPPPLSSGNTIYF.

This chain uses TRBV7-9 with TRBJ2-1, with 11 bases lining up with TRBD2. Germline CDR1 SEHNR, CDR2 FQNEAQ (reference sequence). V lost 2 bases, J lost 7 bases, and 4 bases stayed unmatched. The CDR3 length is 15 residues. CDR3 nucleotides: TGTGCCAGCAGCTTAAGTAGCGGGGGGGCGAATGAGCAGTTCTTC. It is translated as CASSLSSGGANEQFF.

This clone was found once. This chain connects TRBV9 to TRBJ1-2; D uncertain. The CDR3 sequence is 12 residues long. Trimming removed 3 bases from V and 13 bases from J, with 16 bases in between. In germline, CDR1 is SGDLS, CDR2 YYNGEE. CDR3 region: CASSANSYLGTF. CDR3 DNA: TGTGCCAGCAGCGCAAACAGCTACCTGGGCACCTTC.

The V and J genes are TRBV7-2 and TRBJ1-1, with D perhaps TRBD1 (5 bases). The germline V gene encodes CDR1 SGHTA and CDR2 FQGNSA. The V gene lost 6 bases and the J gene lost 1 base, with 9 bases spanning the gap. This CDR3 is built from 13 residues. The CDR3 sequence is CASSVGENTEAFF. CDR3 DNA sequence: TGTGCCAGCAGTGTAGGGGAGAACACTGAAGCTTTCTTT.

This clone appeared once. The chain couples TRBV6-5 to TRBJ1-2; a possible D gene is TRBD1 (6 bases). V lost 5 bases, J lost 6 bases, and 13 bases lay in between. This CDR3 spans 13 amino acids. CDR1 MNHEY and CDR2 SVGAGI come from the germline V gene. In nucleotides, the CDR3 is TGTGCCAGCAGTAAAACAGGGACGGATGGCTACACCTTC. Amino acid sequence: CASSKTGTDGYTF.

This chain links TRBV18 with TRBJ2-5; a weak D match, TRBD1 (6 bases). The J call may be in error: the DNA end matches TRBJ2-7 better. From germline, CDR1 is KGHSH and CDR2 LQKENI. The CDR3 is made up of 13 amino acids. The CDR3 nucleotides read TGTGCCAGCTCACGAAAGCAGGACAGCGAGCAGTACTTC. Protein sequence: CASSRKQDSEQYF.

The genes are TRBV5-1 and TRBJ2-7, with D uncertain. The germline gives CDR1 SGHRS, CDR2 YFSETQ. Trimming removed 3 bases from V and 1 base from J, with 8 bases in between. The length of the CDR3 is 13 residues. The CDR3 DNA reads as TGCGCCAGCAGCTCGCTTGCGTCCTACGAGCAGTACTTC. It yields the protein CASSSLASYEQYF.